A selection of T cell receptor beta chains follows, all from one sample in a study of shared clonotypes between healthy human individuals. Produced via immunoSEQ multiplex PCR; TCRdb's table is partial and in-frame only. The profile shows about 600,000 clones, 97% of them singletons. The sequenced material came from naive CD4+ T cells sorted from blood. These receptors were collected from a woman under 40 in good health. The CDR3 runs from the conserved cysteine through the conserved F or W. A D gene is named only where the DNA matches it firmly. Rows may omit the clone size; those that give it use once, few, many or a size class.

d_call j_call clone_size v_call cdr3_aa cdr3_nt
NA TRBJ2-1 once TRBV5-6 CASSLVKLAFSYNEQFF TGTGCCAGCAGCTTGGTGAAGCTAGCGTTCTCCTACAATGAGCAGTTCTTC
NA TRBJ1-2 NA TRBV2 CASSAGQGDGYTF TGTGCCAGCAGTGCTGGGCAGGGTGACGGCTACACCTTC
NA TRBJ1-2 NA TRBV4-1 CASSQDLRRANYGYTF TGCGCCAGCAGCCAAGACCTCCGGAGAGCTAACTATGGCTACACCTTC
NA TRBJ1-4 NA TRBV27 CASSLRGDRTTNEKLFF TGTGCCAGCAGTTTGAGGGGGGACCGAACAACTAATGAAAAACTGTTTTTT
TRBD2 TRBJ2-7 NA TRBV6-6 CASSYELAGSYEQYF TGTGCCAGCAGTTACGAACTAGCGGGTTCCTACGAGCAGTACTTC
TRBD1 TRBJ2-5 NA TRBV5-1 CASSTGTGYQETQYF TGCGCCAGCAGCACCGGGACAGGGTACCAAGAGACCCAGTACTTC
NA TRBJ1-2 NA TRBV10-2 CASSESTFWGYTF TGCGCCAGCAGTGAGTCGACGTTCTGGGGCTACACCTTC
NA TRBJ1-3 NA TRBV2 CASSTRQGNTIYF TGTGCCAGCAGTACGAGACAGGGAAACACCATATATTTT
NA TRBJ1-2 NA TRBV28 CASSLSVKPTGYTF TGTGCCAGCAGTTTATCTGTTAAACCGACTGGCTACACCTTC
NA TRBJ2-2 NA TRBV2 CASSDAGLNTGELFF TGTGCCAGCAGTGACGCGGGACTCAACACCGGGGAGCTGTTTTTT
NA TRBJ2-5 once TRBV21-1 CASSKKTGGRQETQYF TGTGCCAGCAGCAAAAAGACAGGGGGTCGCCAAGAGACCCAGTACTTC